The 14 T cell receptor beta chains presented below share a single source sample, sequenced in a study of PD-L1 blockade in urothelial cancer (TCRdb year 2017). The library was obtained by the immunoSEQ multiplex PCR assay. TCRdb carries this immuneACCESS record with in-frame sequences only. Its versions omit some clonotypes, under half of them owing to an unresolved V gene in the studies checked, with the rest unexplained. This sample holds approximately 110,000 clones; around 85% were observed only once. 2% to 3% of the sample lies in the top ten. The sample was PBMCs, taken around atezolizumab (anti-PD-L1) treatment. These TCRs come from a man aged 50 or older with urothelial cancer.

The CDR3 is CASSPGVAGRVQYF. Here the CDR3 DNA reads TGTGCCAGCAGCCCCGGAGTAGCGGGAAGGGTGCAGTATTTT. This chain joins TRBV7-2 and TRBJ2-3; 8 nucleotides agree with TRBD2. The CDR3 runs 14 residues. Germline assignment: CDR1 SGHTA and CDR2 FQGNSA. After removal of 5 bases from V and 11 bases from J, the junction contained 12 bases not matched to a gene.

The genes are TRBV5-8 and TRBJ1-1; D uncertain. Germline CDR1 reads SGHTS; CDR2 reads YDEGEE. V was cut by 0 bases and J by 1 base, with 13 bases left in between. This CDR3 has 16 residues. The CDR3 reads CASSLAHEGWNTEAFF. Here the CDR3 DNA reads TGTGCCAGCAGCTTGGCCCACGAGGGATGGAACACTGAAGCTTTCTTT.

V usage is TRBV13 and J usage is TRBJ2-2, with 8 bases aligning to TRBD2. The junction had 9 bases not matched to a gene; V was cut back by 6 bases and J by 3 bases. CDR1 and CDR2 from the germline V gene are PRHDT and FYEKMQ (reference sequence). The CDR3 extends over 16 amino acids. The CDR3 reads CASSPGGGRYTGELFF. The CDR3 nucleotides read TGTGCCAGCAGTCCCGGAGGCGGGAGGTACACCGGGGAGCTGTTTTTT.

The table lists this clone with a few counts. The chain links TRBV19 to TRBJ2-7; 7 nucleotides agree with TRBD2. The CDR3 contains 16 residues. The J segment lost 3 bases and the V segment lost 3 bases, leaving 11 bases of the junction unmatched. CDR1 and CDR2 (germline): LNHDA, SQIVND (reference sequence). The CDR3 bases are TGTGCCAGTAGTATTTTCTTCGTAGCGGGTCTCTACGAGCAGTACTTC. Encoded protein: CASSIFFVAGLYEQYF.

The chain carries TRBV19 and TRBJ1-1, with 8 bases fitting TRBD1. The CDR3 length is 12 residues. Unmatched junction bases numbered 3, after V lost 5 bases and J lost 7 bases. Germline V CDR1 and CDR2: LNHDA, SQIVND (reference sequence). Here the CDR3 reads CASSDRGDEAFF. The CDR3 coding sequence is TGTGCCAGTAGTGACAGGGGAGATGAAGCTTTCTTT.

This chain joins TRBV18 and TRBJ2-6; no clear D. V was trimmed by 2 bases and J by 0 bases, leaving 5 bases between them. Germline V lookup: CDR1 KGHSH, CDR2 LQKENI. There are 15 residues in the CDR3. DNA of the CDR3: TGTGCCAGCTCACCAGTCGGCTCTGGGGCCAACGTCCTGACTTTC. Its protein product is CASSPVGSGANVLTF.

This clone is a singleton in its sample. The chain combines TRBV27 with TRBJ2-7, with 12 positions matching TRBD2. V lost 8 bases, J lost 3 bases, and 5 bases stayed unmatched. CDR1 and CDR2 from the germline V gene are MNHEY and SMNVEV (reference sequence). The CDR3 covers 14 residues. CDR3 residues: CASRRTSGNYEQYF. CDR3 bases: TGTGCCAGCCGGCGGACTAGCGGGAACTACGAGCAGTACTTC.

In DNA, the CDR3 is TGTGCCAGCAGCAGGGGGGGACAAGAGACCCAGTACTTC. Residues: CASSRGGQETQYF. The J gene is TRBJ2-5, the V gene TRBV7-2, with D possibly TRBD2 on 7 matching bases. The CDR3 runs to 13 residues. Trimming took 5 bases from V and 2 from J, leaving 9 bases between them. Germline V lookup: CDR1 SGHTA, CDR2 FQGNSA.

This sequence joins TRBV4-1 and TRBJ1-4; maybe TRBD1 (6 bases). CDR1 and CDR2 from the germline V gene are MGHRA and YSYEKL. CDR3 length equals 16 residues. V was shortened by 4 bases and J by 4 bases, with 16 bases between the two germline ends. The CDR3 coding sequence is TGCGCCAGCAGCCCAAGTACAGGGCAGCGTAATGAAAAACTGTTTTTT. It is translated as CASSPSTGQRNEKLFF.

The chain couples TRBV6-1 to TRBJ2-1; the D gene is possibly TRBD2 (5 bases). Looked up from germline, CDR1 is MNHNS and CDR2 is SASEGT. The CDR3 has 15 amino acids. Trimming left V 6 bases short and J 8 bases short, with 20 bases between. The CDR3 DNA is TGTGCCAGCAGAGGAGGAGCGAGCGATCTCCATGAGCAGTTCTTC. Its translation is CASRGGASDLHEQFF.

This chain links TRBV10-2 with TRBJ2-1; possibly TRBD1 for D (7 bases). The germline V gene has CDR1 WSHSY and CDR2 SAAADI. The CDR3 has 16 residues. V was clipped by 2 bases and J by 2 bases, with 13 bases between them. CDR3 in DNA: TGCGCCAGCAGTGAGGGAGGGACAGTAACCTACAATGAGCAGTTCTTC. Amino acid sequence: CASSEGGTVTYNEQFF.

This sequence joins TRBV5-1 and TRBJ2-3, with TRBD2 matching 10 bases. The CDR3 loop spans 16 amino acids. V lost 0 bases to trimming and J lost 5 bases; unmatched junction nucleotides: 6. Germline values: CDR1 SGHRS, CDR2 YFSETQ. Here the CDR3 reads CASSLAPSGSGDTQYF. The CDR3, as DNA: TGCGCCAGCAGCTTGGCGCCTAGCGGGAGCGGAGATACGCAGTATTTT.

V usage is TRBV18 and J usage is TRBJ2-2; 10 nucleotides match TRBD2. The CDR3 totals 16 residues. Germline loops: CDR1 KGHSH, CDR2 LQKENI. V shed 0 bases and J 4 bases; nucleotides not matched to a gene: 2. CDR3 nucleotides: TGTGCCAGCTCACCACCCTCTAGCGGGAGCACCGGGGAGCTGTTTTTT. It codes for CASSPPSSGSTGELFF.

The chain recombines TRBV2 with TRBJ1-5, with D possibly TRBD1 on 6 matching bases. The CDR3 covers 15 residues. Germline lookup yields CDR1 SNHLY and CDR2 FYNNEI. Between the trimmed V and J ends, which lost 5 bases and 3 bases, there was a span of 14 bases. The CDR3 protein is CASSMGTFANQPQHF. In DNA, the CDR3 is TGTGCCAGCAGTATGGGGACATTCGCCAATCAGCCCCAGCATTTT.